This T cell receptor beta chain was recorded in a study of T cell changes during pregnancy in multiple sclerosis. This clone has only one observation. The V and J ends lost 2 bases and 5 bases, in that order; junction bases with no gene match: 5. CDR3 length: 14 amino acids. In germline, CDR1 is SEHNR, CDR2 FQNEAQ (reference sequence). The data were produced by immunoSEQ multiplex PCR, yet TCRdb's version contains in-frame clones alone and is incomplete. The profile shows approximately 34,000 clones, approximately 94% of them singletons. The specimen was CD4+ T cells from peripheral blood mononuclear cells, collected in the second trimester of pregnancy. This receptor was taken from a female donor with multiple sclerosis, enrolled in a pregnancy study. This sequence joins TRBV7-9 and TRBJ2-5; 7 bases line up with TRBD2. The CDR3 loop reads CASSLKSGMETQYF. CDR3 bases: TGTGCCAGCAGCTTAAAAAGCGGGATGGAGACCCAGTACTTC.